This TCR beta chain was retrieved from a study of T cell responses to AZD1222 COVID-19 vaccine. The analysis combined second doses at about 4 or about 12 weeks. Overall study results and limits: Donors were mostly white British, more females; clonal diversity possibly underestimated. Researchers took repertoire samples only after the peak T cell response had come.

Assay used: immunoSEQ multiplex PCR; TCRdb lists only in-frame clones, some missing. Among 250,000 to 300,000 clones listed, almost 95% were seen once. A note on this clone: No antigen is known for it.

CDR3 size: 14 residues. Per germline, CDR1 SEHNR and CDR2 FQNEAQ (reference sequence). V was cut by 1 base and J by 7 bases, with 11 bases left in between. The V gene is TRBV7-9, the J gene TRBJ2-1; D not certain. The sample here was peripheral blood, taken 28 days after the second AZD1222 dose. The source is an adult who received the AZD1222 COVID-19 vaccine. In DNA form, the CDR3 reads TGTGCCAGCAGCTTAGTGGGTTTGGGGAATGAGCAGTTCTTC. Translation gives CASSLVGLGNEQFF.